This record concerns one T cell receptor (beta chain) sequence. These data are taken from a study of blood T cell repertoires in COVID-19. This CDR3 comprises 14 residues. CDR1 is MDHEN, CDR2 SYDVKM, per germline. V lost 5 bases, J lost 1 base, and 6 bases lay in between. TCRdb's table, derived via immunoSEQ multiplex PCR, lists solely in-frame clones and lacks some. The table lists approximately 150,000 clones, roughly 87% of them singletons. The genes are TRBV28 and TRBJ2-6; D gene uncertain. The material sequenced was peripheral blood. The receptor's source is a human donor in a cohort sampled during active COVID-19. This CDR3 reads CASSLGSGANVLTF. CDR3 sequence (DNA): TGTGCCAGCAGTCTCGGTTCTGGGGCCAACGTCCTGACTTTC.